The sequence of this T cell receptor beta chain was determined in a study of blood T cells in healthy people across ages. The germline V gene encodes CDR1 LNHNV and CDR2 YYDKDF (reference sequence). Trimming removed 6 bases at V and 3 bases at J, with 12 bases between. This CDR3 spans 13 amino acids. Concerning this clonotype: Antigen specificity is unknown.

Study findings and constraints: The study found more naive CD4+ cells and higher diversity in long-lived than aged donors. Per million T cells, the diversity of TCR beta decreased roughly linearly as age advanced.

Using a J-beta primer mix together with a sample-barcoded 5' primer, a second PCR was run for about 6 to 11 cycles. TCRdb reprocessed the 5' RACE reads with MiXCR, giving one entry per CDR3 protein. The data hold hundreds of thousands of distinct CDR3 sequences, with around a quarter observed a single time. These same records also appear under a second study, on T cells of mothers and their children. That study reports: Each child contributed several million TCR beta CDR3 reads, while each mother contributed over 9 million. The output of TCR recombination is shaped by thymic selection similarly in related and unrelated pairs.

The chain links TRBV15 to TRBJ2-7; maybe TRBD1 (6 bases). The TCR comes from a boy between 10 and 17 years old in good health. Sequencing was carried out using blood. CDR3 DNA: TGTGCCACCAGAATGGACAGTTACTACGAGCAGTACTTC. This gives the protein CATRMDSYYEQYF.